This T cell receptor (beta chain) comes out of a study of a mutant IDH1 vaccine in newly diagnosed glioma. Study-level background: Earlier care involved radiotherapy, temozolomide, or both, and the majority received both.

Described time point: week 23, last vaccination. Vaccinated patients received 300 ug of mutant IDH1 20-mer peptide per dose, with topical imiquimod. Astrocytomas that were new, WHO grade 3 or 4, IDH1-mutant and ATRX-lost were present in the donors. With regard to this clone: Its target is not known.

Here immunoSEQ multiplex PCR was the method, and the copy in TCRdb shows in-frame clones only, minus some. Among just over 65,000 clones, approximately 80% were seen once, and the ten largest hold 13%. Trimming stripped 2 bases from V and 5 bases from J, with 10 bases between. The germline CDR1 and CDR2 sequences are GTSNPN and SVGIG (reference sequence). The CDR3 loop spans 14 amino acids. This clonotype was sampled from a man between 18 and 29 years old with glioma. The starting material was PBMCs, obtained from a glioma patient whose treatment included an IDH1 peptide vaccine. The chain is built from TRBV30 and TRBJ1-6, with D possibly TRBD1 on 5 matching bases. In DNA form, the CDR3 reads TGTGCCTGGAGTTCCGGGACTCATAATTCACCCCTCCACTTT. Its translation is CAWSSGTHNSPLHF.